This T cell receptor (beta chain) is from a study of graft-versus-host responses after intestinal transplantation. Whole-study context: Recipients were given multivisceral, liver-intestinal, or isolated intestinal transplants.

In regard to this clone: No antigen is known for it.

Profiling relied on immunoSEQ multiplex PCR, and the TCRdb table lists in-frame clones only, not all of them. In the table there are about 120,000 clones, over 85% of which are singletons. The input for sequencing was unstimulated CD8+ T cells sorted from spleen or lymph node cells, taken before intestinal transplant. This clonotype was sampled from a human donor who received an intestinal transplant.

The CDR3 is CAWSPSFIAEQYF. DNA for the CDR3: TGTGCCTGGAGTCCATCTTTTATAGCCGAGCAGTACTTC. The chain joins TRBV30 to TRBJ2-7; D not resolved. Between the trimmed V and J ends, which lost 2 bases and 6 bases, there was a span of 14 bases. Germline assignment: CDR1 GTSNPN and CDR2 SVGIG (reference sequence). The CDR3 consists of 13 residues.